What follows is one TCR beta chain and its context. The antigen is not known. Generated by immunoSEQ multiplex PCR, the TCRdb table keeps only in-frame clones and is missing some. The sample consists of 60,000 to 85,000 clones, about nine tenths of them appearing once. The data stem from a study of OX40 agonist ivuxolimab in advanced cancers. Germline V CDR1 and CDR2: PRHDT, FYEKMQ (reference sequence). The CDR3 totals 15 residues. Deletions cut 4 bases from V and 5 bases from J, with 14 bases between. General study results and limits: Fewer expanded clones were found on average in CD4+ than in CD8+ T cells.

The chain recombines TRBV13 with TRBJ1-4, with D perhaps matching TRBD1 (5 bases). The source is an adult with an advanced solid tumor such as melanoma, head and neck, liver or kidney cancer. The source material was CD4+ or CD8+ T cells sorted from blood, sampled in a trial of the OX40 agonist ivuxolimab. CDR3 sequence reads: CASSSSTVRNEKLFF. The CDR3 DNA sequence: TGTGCCAGCAGCTCCTCGACAGTAAGGAATGAAAAACTGTTTTTT.